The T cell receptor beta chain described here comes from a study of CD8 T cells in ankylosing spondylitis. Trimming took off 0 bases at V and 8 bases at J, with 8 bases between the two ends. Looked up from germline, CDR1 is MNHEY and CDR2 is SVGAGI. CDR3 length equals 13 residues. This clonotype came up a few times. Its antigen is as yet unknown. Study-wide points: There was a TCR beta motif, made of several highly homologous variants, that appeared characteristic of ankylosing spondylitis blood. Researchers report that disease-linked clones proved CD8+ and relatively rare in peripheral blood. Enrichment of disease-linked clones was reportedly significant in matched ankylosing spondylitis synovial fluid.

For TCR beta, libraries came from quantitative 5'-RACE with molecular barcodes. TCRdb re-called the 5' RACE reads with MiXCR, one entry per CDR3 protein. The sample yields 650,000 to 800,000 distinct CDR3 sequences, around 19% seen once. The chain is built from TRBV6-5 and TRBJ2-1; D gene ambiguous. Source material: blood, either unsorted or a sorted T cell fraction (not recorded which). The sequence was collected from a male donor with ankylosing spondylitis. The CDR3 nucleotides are TGTGCCAGCAGTTACTCCCACGCACATGAGCAGTTCTTC. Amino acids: CASSYSHAHEQFF.